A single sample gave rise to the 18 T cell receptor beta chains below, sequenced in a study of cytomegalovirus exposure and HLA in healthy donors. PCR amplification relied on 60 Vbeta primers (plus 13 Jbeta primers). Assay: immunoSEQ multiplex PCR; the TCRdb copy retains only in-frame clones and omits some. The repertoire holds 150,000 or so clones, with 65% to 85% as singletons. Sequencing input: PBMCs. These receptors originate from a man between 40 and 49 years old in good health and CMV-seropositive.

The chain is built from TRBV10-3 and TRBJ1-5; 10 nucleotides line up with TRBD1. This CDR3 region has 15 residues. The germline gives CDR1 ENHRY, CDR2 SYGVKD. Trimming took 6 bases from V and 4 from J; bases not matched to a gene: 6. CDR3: CAIRDGQGENQPQHF. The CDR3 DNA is TGTGCCATCAGGGACGGACAGGGGGAAAATCAGCCCCAGCATTTT.

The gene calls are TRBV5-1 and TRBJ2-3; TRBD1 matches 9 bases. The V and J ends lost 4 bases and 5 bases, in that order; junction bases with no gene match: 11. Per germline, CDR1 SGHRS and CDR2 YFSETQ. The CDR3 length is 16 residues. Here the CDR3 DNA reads TGCGCCAGCAGCCCCCCGACAGGGGGAGTGAAAGATACGCAGTATTTT. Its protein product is CASSPPTGGVKDTQYF.

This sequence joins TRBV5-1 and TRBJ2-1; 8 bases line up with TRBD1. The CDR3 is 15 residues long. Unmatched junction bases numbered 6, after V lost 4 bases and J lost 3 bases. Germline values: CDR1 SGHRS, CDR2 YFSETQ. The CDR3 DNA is TGCGCCAGCAGCCCCCCGGGACAGGTCTACAATGAGCAGTTCTTC. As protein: CASSPPGQVYNEQFF.

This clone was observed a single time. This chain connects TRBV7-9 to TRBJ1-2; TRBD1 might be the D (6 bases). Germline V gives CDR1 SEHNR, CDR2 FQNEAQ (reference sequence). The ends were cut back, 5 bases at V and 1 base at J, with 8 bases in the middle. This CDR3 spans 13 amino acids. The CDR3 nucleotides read TGTGCCAGCAGCGCACAGGGTAACTATGGCTACACCTTC. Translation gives CASSAQGNYGYTF.

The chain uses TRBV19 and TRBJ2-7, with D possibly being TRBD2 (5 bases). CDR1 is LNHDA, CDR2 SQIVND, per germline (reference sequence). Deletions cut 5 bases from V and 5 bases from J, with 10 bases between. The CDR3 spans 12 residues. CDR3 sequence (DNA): TGTGCCAGTAGTCAAACGAGGGACGAGCAGTACTTC. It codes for CASSQTRDEQYF. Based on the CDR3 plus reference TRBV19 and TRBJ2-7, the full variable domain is DGGITQSPKYLFRKEGQNVTLSCEQNLNHDAMYWYRQDPGQGLRLIYYSQIVNDFQKGDIAEGYSVSREKKESFPLTVTSAQKNPTAFYLCASSQTRDEQYFGPGTRLTVT.

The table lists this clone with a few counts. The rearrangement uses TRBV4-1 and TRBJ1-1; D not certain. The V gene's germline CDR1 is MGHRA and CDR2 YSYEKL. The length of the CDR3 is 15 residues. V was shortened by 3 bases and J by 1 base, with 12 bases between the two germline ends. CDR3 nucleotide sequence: TGCGCCAGCAGCCAGCCCACGAGGAAGAACACTGAAGCTTTCTTT. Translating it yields CASSQPTRKNTEAFF.

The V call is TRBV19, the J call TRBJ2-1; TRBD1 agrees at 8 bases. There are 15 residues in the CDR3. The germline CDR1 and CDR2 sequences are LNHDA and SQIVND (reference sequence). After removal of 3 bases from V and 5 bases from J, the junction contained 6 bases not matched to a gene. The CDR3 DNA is TGTGCCAGTAGTATGGAGGACAGGGCGGACAATGAGCAGTTCTTC. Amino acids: CASSMEDRADNEQFF.

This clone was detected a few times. The DNA of the CDR3 is TGTGCCAGCATAACCGGGACAGGGAACCACGAGCAGTACTTC. Protein: CASITGTGNHEQYF. The chain recombines TRBV6-1 with TRBJ2-7, with 9 nucleotides matching TRBD1. V dropped 7 bases and J dropped 5; count of bases not matched to a gene: 9. Germline CDR1 MNHNS, CDR2 SASEGT. This CDR3 is 14 amino acids long.

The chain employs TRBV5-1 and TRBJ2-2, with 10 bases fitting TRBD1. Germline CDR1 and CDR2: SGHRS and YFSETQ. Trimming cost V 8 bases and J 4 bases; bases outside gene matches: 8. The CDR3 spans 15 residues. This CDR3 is CASTGTGAGTGELFF. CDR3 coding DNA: TGCGCCAGTACCGGGACAGGGGCGGGCACCGGGGAGCTGTTTTTT.

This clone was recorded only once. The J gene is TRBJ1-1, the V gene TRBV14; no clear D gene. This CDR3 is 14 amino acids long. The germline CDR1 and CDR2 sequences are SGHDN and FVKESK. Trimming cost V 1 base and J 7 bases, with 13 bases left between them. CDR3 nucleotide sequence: TGTGCCAGCAGCCAAGGTTACGGGAGAGGTGAAGCTTTCTTT. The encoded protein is CASSQGYGRGEAFF.

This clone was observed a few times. DNA of the CDR3: TGTGCCAGCAGTTTGTGGACAGACTACGAGCAGTACTTC. This encodes CASSLWTDYEQYF. The chain combines TRBV6-6 with TRBJ2-7, with D perhaps TRBD1 (6 bases). This CDR3 contains 13 residues. Germline V gives CDR1 MNHNY, CDR2 SVGAGI (reference sequence). V was trimmed by 4 bases and J by 3 bases, leaving 10 bases between them.

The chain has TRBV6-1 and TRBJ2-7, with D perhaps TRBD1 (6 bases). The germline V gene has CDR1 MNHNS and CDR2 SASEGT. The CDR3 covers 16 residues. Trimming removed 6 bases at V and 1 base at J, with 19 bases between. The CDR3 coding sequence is TGTGCCAGCAGAGAAACCGGGACACCCCATTCCTACGAGCAGTACTTC. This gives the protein CASRETGTPHSYEQYF.

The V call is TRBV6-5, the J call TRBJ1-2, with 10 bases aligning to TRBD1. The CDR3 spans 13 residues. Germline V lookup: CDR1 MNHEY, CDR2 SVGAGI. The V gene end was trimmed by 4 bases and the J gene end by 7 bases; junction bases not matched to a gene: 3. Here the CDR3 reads CASSLRTGGGYTF. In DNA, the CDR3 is TGTGCCAGCAGTTTACGGACAGGGGGTGGCTACACCTTC.

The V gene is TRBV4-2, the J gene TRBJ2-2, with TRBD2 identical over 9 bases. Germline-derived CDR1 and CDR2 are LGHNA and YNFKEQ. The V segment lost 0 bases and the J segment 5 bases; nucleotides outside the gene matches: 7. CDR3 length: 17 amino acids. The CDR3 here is CASSQEAGGGVTGELFF. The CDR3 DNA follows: TGTGCCAGCAGCCAAGAAGCCGGCGGGGGGGTAACCGGGGAGCTGTTTTTT.

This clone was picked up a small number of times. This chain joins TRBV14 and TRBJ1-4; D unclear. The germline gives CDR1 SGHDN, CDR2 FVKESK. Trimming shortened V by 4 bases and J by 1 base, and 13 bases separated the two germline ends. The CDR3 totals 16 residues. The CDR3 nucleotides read TGTGCCAGCAGCCCGTCCCCACAGAGAACTAATGAAAAACTGTTTTTT. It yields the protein CASSPSPQRTNEKLFF. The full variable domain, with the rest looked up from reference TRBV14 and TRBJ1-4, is EAGVTQFPSHSVIEKGQTVTLRCDPISGHDNLYWYRRVMGKEIKFLLHFVKESKQDESGMPNNRFLAERTGGTYSTLKVQPAELEDSGVYFCASSPSPQRTNEKLFFGSGTQLSVL.

The CDR3: CAISELAGASYEQYF. The DNA of the CDR3 is TGTGCCATCAGTGAACTAGCGGGGGCCTCCTACGAGCAGTACTTC. The rearrangement links TRBV10-3 to TRBJ2-7; 11 bases match TRBD2. V lost 3 bases, J lost 0 bases, and 1 base stayed unmatched. The CDR3 spans 15 residues. Germline CDR1 is ENHRY and CDR2 is SYGVKD.

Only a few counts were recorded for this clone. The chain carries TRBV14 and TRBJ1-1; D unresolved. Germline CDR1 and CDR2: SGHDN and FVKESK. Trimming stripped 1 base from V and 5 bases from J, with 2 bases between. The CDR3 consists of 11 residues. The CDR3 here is CASSQATEAFF. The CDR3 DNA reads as TGTGCCAGCAGCCAAGCTACTGAAGCTTTCTTT.

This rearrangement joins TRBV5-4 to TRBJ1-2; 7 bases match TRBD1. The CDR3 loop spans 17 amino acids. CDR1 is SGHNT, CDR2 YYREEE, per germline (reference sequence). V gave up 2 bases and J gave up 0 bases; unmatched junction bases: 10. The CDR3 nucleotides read TGTGCCAGCAGCTTCGCCCCAGGGGGATGGCCTAACTATGGCTACACCTTC. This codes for CASSFAPGGWPNYGYTF.